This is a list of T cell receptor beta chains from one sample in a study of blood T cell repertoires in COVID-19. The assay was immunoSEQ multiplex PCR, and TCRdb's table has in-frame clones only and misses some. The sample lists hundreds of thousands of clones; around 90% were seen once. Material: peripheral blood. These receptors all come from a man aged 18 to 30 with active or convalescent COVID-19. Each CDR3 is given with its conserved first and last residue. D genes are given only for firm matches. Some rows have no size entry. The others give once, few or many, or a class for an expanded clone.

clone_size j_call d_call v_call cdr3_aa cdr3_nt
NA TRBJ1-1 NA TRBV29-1 CASGQTNTEAFF TGCGCCTCGGGACAAACGAACACTGAAGCTTTCTTT
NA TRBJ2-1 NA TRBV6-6 CASSYLGTGLYNEQFF TGTGCCAGCAGTTACTTGGGCACGGGACTCTACAATGAGCAGTTCTTC
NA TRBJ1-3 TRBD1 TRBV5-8 CASSRTGGSGNTIYF TGTGCCAGCAGTCGGACAGGGGGCTCTGGAAACACCATATATTTT
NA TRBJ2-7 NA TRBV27 CASSVLGGSSYEQYF TGTGCCAGCAGTGTCCTCGGGGGAAGCTCCTACGAGCAGTACTTC
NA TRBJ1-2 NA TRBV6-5 CASSYGYGGVFF TGTGCCAGCAGTTACGGTTACGGCGGTGTATTCTTC
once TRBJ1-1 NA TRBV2 CASNPTRTDEAFF TGTGCCAGCAACCCGACCCGGACAGATGAAGCTTTCTTT
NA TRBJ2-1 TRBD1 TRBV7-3 CASSSEGQGASYNEQFF TGTGCCAGCAGCTCCGAGGGGCAGGGGGCCTCCTACAATGAGCAGTTCTTC
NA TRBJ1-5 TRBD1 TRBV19 CASSAGGQGRNQPQHF TGTGCCAGTAGCGCGGGGGGACAGGGAAGGAACCAGCCCCAGCATTTT
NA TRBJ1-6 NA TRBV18 CASSQGQSGSPLHF TGTGCCAGCTCTCAGGGACAATCAGGCTCACCCCTCCACTTT
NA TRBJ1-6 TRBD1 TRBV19 CASSRGGTGDSPLHF TGTGCCAGTAGTCGCGGCGGGACAGGGGATTCACCCCTCCACTTT
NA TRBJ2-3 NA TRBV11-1 CASSLGRGHTQYF TGTGCCAGCAGCTTAGGGCGGGGGCATACGCAGTATTTT
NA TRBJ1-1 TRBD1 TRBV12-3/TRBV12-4 CASSRDRLGAFF TGTGCCAGCAGTCGGGACAGGCTGGGAGCTTTCTTT
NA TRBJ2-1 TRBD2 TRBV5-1 CASSLPTSGGSNEQFF TGCGCCAGCAGCTTACCGACTAGCGGGGGGAGCAATGAGCAGTTCTTC
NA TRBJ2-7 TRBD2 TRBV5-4 CASSLVLAGGEQYF TGTGCCAGCAGCTTAGTACTAGCGGGCGGTGAGCAGTACTTC
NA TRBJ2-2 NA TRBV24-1 CATSPPRGRTNTGELFF TGTGCCACCAGCCCCCCCCGTGGGAGAACGAACACCGGGGAGCTGTTTTTT
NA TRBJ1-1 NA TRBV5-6 CAAGQGNTEAFF TGTGCCGCGGGGCAGGGAAACACTGAAGCTTTCTTT